This T cell receptor beta chain was sequenced during a study of blood T cell repertoires in COVID-19. Study background: Samples of COVID-19 (acute and convalescent) were obtained from the United States, Italy and Spain. From T cells, B-cell-depleted T cells, or PBMCs came the material, which was cDNA or gDNA.

Per the study methods: How many nucleated cells were present was estimated from reference gene primer amplification. TCRdb keeps only in-frame clones here, not all; method: immunoSEQ multiplex PCR. V, J and clone size are those of that table, while D and trimming were read from the DNA. The table lists 120,000 or so clones, more than 70% of them singletons. This CDR3 region has 13 residues. Germline V gene lookup returns CDR1 SEHNR and CDR2 FQNEAQ (reference sequence). V was pared by 1 base and J by 8 bases, with 9 bases between. This TCR came from a man aged 80 or over with active or convalescent COVID-19. The sample consisted of peripheral blood. This chain joins TRBV7-9 and TRBJ1-3; D is ambiguous. For the CDR3, the DNA is TGTGCCAGCAGCTTAGGAATGGGAGACACCATATATTTT. This encodes CASSLGMGDTIYF.